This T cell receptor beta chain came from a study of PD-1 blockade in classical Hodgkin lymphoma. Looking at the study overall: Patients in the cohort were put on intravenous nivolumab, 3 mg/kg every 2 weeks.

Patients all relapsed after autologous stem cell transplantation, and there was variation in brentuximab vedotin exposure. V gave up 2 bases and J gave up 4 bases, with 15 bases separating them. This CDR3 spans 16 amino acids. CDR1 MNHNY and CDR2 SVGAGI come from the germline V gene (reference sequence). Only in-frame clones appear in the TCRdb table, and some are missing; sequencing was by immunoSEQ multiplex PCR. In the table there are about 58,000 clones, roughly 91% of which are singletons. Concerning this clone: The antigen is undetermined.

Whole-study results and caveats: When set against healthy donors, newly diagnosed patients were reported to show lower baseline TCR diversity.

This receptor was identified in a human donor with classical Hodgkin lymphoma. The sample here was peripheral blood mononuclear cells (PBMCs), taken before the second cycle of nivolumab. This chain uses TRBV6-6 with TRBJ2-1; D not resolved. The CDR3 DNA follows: TGTGCCAGCAGTTACCCGGACGGCCTCTGGTACAATGAGCAGTTCTTC. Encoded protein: CASSYPDGLWYNEQFF.